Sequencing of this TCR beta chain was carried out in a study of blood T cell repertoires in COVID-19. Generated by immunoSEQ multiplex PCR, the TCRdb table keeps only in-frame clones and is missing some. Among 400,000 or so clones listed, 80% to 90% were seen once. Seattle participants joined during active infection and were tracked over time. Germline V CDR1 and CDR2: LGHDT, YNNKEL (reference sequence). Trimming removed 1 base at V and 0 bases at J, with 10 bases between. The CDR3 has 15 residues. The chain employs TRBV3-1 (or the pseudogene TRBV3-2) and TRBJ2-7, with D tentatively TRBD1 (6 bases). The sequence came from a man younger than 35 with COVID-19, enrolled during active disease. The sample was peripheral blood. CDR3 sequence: CASSQVAGASYEQYF. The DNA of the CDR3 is TGTGCCAGCAGCCAAGTGGCAGGGGCCTCCTACGAGCAGTACTTC.